The 24 T cell receptor beta chains presented below share a single source sample, sequenced in a study of T cells in Graves' hyperthyroidism and ophthalmopathy. Regions amplified from RNA transcripts were the TCR beta CDR3 regions. Using the HTBI primer set, a first-round RT-PCR was run on the TCR CDR3. Via MiXCR, TCRdb re-called the multiplex PCR reads, giving one row per CDR3 protein. The table has 690,000 or so distinct CDR3 sequences, approximately 19% seen once; the top ten hold over 15%. Sequencing input: blood. The origin of the receptors is a woman aged 45-60 years with Graves' hyperthyroidism that later progressed to Graves' ophthalmopathy.

The genes are TRBV7-8 and TRBJ2-2; TRBD1 might be the D (5 bases). Germline V lookup: CDR1 SGHVS, CDR2 FQNEAQ. V was pared by 4 bases and J by 0 bases, with 9 bases between. The CDR3 length is 15 residues. CDR3 protein: CASSSTAANTGELFF. In DNA, the CDR3 is TGTGCCAGCAGCTCGACAGCCGCGAACACCGGGGAGCTGTTTTTT.

The chain combines TRBV4-2 with TRBJ2-7, with D unresolved. Trimming shortened V by 2 bases and J by 2 bases, and 13 bases separated the two germline ends. There are 15 residues in the CDR3. Per germline, CDR1 LGHNA and CDR2 YNFKEQ. CDR3 nucleotide sequence: TGTGCCAGCAGCCAAACTGCGCGTGTGGCCTACGAGCAGTACTTC. Its protein is CASSQTARVAYEQYF.

The chain employs TRBV6-5 and TRBJ2-7; 7 nucleotides agree with TRBD1. V shed 4 bases, J shed 3 bases, and the junction held 6 bases outside the gene matches. The CDR3 extends over 14 amino acids. The germline V gene encodes CDR1 MNHEY and CDR2 SVGAGI. The CDR3 bases are TGTGCCAGCAGTTCACCCAACAGGGGCTACGAGCAGTACTTC. It encodes CASSSPNRGYEQYF.

There are many counts of this clonotype. At one end, the junction sequence differs from germline, possibly due to a read error. The rearrangement links TRBV11-2 to TRBJ1-1; unclear D gene. The CDR3 loop spans 12 amino acids. CDR1 and CDR2 (germline): SGHAT, FQNNGV. This chain's CDR3 is CASSFLGSEAFF. The DNA for the CDR3 is TGCGCCAGCAGCTTCTTGGGTTCCGAAGCTTTCTTT.

At least ten counts were recorded for this clonotype. The chain links TRBV5-1 to TRBJ2-1, with TRBD1 matching over 9 bases. The CDR3 extends over 15 amino acids. CDR1 is SGHRS and CDR2 is YFSETQ in the germline V gene. V was pared by 1 base and J by 3 bases, with 2 bases of the junction left unmatched. The CDR3 DNA reads as TGCGCCAGCAGCTTGTGGACAGGGGACTACAATGAGCAGTTCTTC. This encodes CASSLWTGDYNEQFF.

This clonotype was counted at least ten times. The chain is built from TRBV2 and TRBJ1-2; 8 bases align to TRBD1. The J segment lost 4 bases and the V segment lost 0 bases, leaving 10 bases of the junction unmatched. The germline V gene encodes CDR1 SNHLY and CDR2 FYNNEI. The length of the CDR3 is 17 residues. CDR3 coding DNA: TGTGCCAGCAGTGAAGCGGGTTTTTCAGGGGGCGTCTATGGCTACACCTTC. Protein product: CASSEAGFSGGVYGYTF.

The CDR3: CASTPDRNQPQHF. Here the CDR3 DNA reads TGTGCCAGCACCCCGGACAGAAATCAGCCCCAGCATTTT. This chain uses TRBV12-3 or TRBV12-4 with TRBJ1-5, with a possible D match to TRBD1 (6 bases). The CDR3 runs 13 residues. Trimming removed 7 bases at V and 4 bases at J, with 11 bases between.

The chain recombines TRBV7-3 with TRBJ1-2; the match to TRBD1 covers 7 bases. J was trimmed by 10 bases and V by 2 bases; bases with no gene match: 16. CDR1 and CDR2 from the germline V gene are SGHTA and FQGTGA. This CDR3 region has 16 residues. The CDR3 loop is CASSLGPRFGTEIYTF. DNA for the CDR3: TGTGCCAGCAGCTTAGGTCCCCGGTTTGGGACAGAAATCTACACCTTC.

This clonotype showed up many times. The chain links TRBV18 to TRBJ1-1; TRBD1 aligns across 12 bases. The V segment lost 1 base and the J segment 6 bases; nucleotides outside the gene matches: 6. Germline V gene sequence: CDR1 KGHSH, CDR2 LQKENI. CDR3 length equals 16 residues. CDR3 protein: CASSPLLGQGAAEAFF. The CDR3 DNA is TGTGCCAGCTCACCACTGTTGGGACAGGGGGCGGCTGAAGCTTTCTTT.

There are many counts of this clonotype. The chain links TRBV3-1 to TRBJ1-1; possible D gene TRBD1, 5 bases. This CDR3 contains 14 residues. Germline V gene lookup returns CDR1 LGHDT and CDR2 YNNKEL (reference sequence). The V end was cut by 0 bases, the J end by 5 bases, with 10 bases between. As DNA, the CDR3 is TGTGCCAGCAGCCAAGATATAGGGGATACTGAAGCTTTCTTT. It yields the protein CASSQDIGDTEAFF.

The sample holds a few counts of this clonotype. V usage is TRBV10-3 and J usage is TRBJ1-2; no definite D call. With 0 bases removed from V and 4 bases from J, the gap between germline ends came to 6 bases. The CDR3 totals 13 residues. Per the germline V gene, CDR1 is ENHRY and CDR2 is SYGVKD. Written as DNA, the CDR3 is TGTGCCATCAGTGAGTCCAAGGCCTATGGCTACACCTTC. Translating it yields CAISESKAYGYTF.

This clonotype was found many times. V and J are TRBV27 and TRBJ1-2; the D is unclear. The germline V gene encodes CDR1 MNHEY and CDR2 SMNVEV (reference sequence). This CDR3 has 13 amino acids. V was shortened by 5 bases and J by 7 bases, with 14 bases between the two germline ends. This CDR3 reads CASSPRQPGGYTF. CDR3 in DNA: TGTGCCAGCAGTCCCCGGCAGCCGGGTGGCTACACCTTC.

This clonotype was counted at least ten times. The genes are TRBV5-1 and TRBJ1-2, with 9 bases that match TRBD1. The length of the CDR3 is 16 residues. V shed 3 bases, J shed 4 bases, and the junction held 10 bases outside the gene matches. Germline CDR1 SGHRS, CDR2 YFSETQ. This chain's CDR3 is CASSSLATGGAYGYTF. The DNA for the CDR3 is TGCGCCAGCAGCTCTCTTGCGACAGGGGGAGCCTATGGCTACACCTTC.

Many counts were recorded for this clonotype. V usage is TRBV3-1 and J usage is TRBJ2-5, with TRBD2 identical over 15 bases. The length of the CDR3 is 16 residues. CDR1 and CDR2 from the germline V gene are LGHDT and YNNKEL (reference sequence). V shed 4 bases, J shed 4 bases, and the junction held 4 bases outside the gene matches. The CDR3 DNA is TGTGCCAGCAGCCGCGGGACTAGCGGGGGGACAGAGACCCAGTACTTC. This codes for CASSRGTSGGTETQYF.

The genes are TRBV24-1 and TRBJ2-6; D remains ambiguous. Trimming left V 2 bases short and J 4 bases short, with 14 bases between. The CDR3 sequence is 17 residues long. CDR1 is KGHDR, CDR2 SFDVKD, per germline. The CDR3 spells CATSDSRAAPGANVLTF. CDR3 nucleotide sequence: TGTGCCACCAGTGATTCGCGTGCAGCCCCGGGGGCCAACGTCCTGACTTTC.

In its sample, this clonotype was seen a few times. This may stem from a read error, because a much larger clone lies one nucleotide away. In nucleotides, the CDR3 is TGTGCCGGCAGCTTAGCACCGCCGGGCCCAGGGAATGAGCAGTTCTTC. Amino acids: CAGSLAPPGPGNEQFF. The chain employs TRBV7-9 and TRBJ2-1; TRBD1 might be the D (5 bases). Germline V gene data show CDR1 as SEHNR and CDR2 as FQNEAQ (reference sequence). This CDR3 spans 16 amino acids.

Many counts were recorded for this clonotype. The rearrangement joins TRBV18 to TRBJ2-5, with 11 bases fitting TRBD2. CDR1 and CDR2 from the germline V gene are KGHSH and LQKENI. This CDR3 has 17 residues. V was clipped by 1 base and J by 3 bases; unmatched bases: 7. The CDR3 region is CASSPLAGGLVKETQYF. In DNA form, the CDR3 reads TGTGCCAGCTCACCACTAGCGGGGGGGCTGGTGAAAGAGACCCAGTACTTC.

This clonotype was observed many times. This chain connects TRBV20-1 to TRBJ1-3; a weak D match, TRBD1 (5 bases). Germline values: CDR1 DFQATT, CDR2 SNEGSKA (reference sequence). V lost 3 bases and J 5 bases, leaving 14 bases between the germline ends. The CDR3 extends over 14 amino acids. The CDR3 coding sequence is TGCAGTGCTAGCCGAGGGGATGTTCGAAACACCATATATTTT. Encoded protein: CSASRGDVRNTIYF.

V is TRBV29-1 and J is TRBJ1-1; D not certain. Trimming stripped 0 bases from V and 0 bases from J, with 2 bases between. This CDR3 has 12 residues. Germline assignment: CDR1 SQVTM and CDR2 ANQGSEA. Here the CDR3 reads CSVEEVNTEAFF. Written as DNA, the CDR3 is TGCAGCGTTGAAGAGGTGAACACTGAAGCTTTCTTT.

The V gene is TRBV4-1, the J gene TRBJ1-2, with D tentatively TRBD1 (6 bases). CDR1 is MGHRA and CDR2 is YSYEKL in the germline V gene. The length of the CDR3 is 14 residues. V was cut by 1 base and J by 0 bases, with 6 bases left in between. The CDR3 DNA is TGCGCCAGCAGCCAAGCAGGGGCTAACTATGGCTACACCTTC. Protein sequence: CASSQAGANYGYTF.

This clonotype was picked up a small number of times. The rearrangement links TRBV11-3 to TRBJ2-1, with TRBD1 matching 10 bases. The V and J ends lost 5 bases and 8 bases, in that order; junction bases with no gene match: 9. This CDR3 is 15 amino acids long. Germline V lookup: CDR1 SGHNT, CDR2 YENEEA. The CDR3 region is CASSTSGTGVHEQFF. CDR3 DNA sequence: TGTGCCAGCAGCACCTCCGGGACAGGGGTCCATGAGCAGTTCTTC.

The chain couples TRBV6-2 or TRBV6-3 to TRBJ2-1; 8 bases match TRBD2. Losses at the gene ends were 6 bases for V and 10 bases for J; bases not matched to a gene: 11. CDR3 length equals 14 residues. The germline CDR1 and CDR2 sequences are MNHEY and SVGEGT. The DNA for the CDR3 is TGTGCCAGCAGCCGATCCGGGGGGGCTGGGGAGCAGTTCTTC. Translated: CASSRSGGAGEQFF.

The chain couples TRBV6-2 or TRBV6-3 to TRBJ2-1; 9 nucleotides align to TRBD2. This CDR3 has 16 amino acids. Losses at the gene ends were 4 bases for V and 3 bases for J; bases not matched to a gene: 7. Germline CDR1 reads MNHEY; CDR2 reads SVGEGT. CDR3 region: CASSFESGGLYNEQFF. CDR3 bases: TGTGCCAGCAGTTTTGAAAGCGGGGGGCTCTACAATGAGCAGTTCTTC.

This clonotype appeared many times. The chain couples TRBV20-1 to TRBJ2-7, with D possibly called TRBD1 or TRBD2 (5 bases each). V was shortened by 3 bases and J by 1 base, with 13 bases between the two germline ends. This CDR3 region has 14 residues. Germline assignment: CDR1 DFQATT and CDR2 SNEGSKA (reference sequence). As DNA, the CDR3 is TGCAGTGCTAGCCTTCCGGGACGGTCCTACGAGCAGTACTTC. It encodes CSASLPGRSYEQYF.